The rows below give T cell receptor beta chains drawn from one sample of a study of identical twins. TCRdb re-analysed the 5' RACE reads in MiXCR, keeping a single row per CDR3 protein. The table shows hundreds of thousands of distinct CDR3 sequences, with roughly 6.2% occurring only once. The source material was naive T cells sorted from blood. These receptors originate from a man between 18 and 29 years old in good health. CDR3s include the opening cysteine and the closing phenylalanine or tryptophan. D genes are given only for firm matches. Not all rows give a size; the values are once, few, many and, for expanded clones, a class.

d_gene,v_gene,abundance,j_gene,CDR3nt,CDR3aa
TRBD2,TRBV10-3,-,TRBJ2-1,TGTGCCATACGCATCGGGACTAGCGATACCTACAATGAGCAGTTCTTC,CAIRIGTSDTYNEQFF
-,TRBV7-2,few,TRBJ2-5,TGTGCCAGCAGCTTAGATCAGGCGGAGACCCAGTACTTC,CASSLDQAETQYF
-,TRBV14,few,TRBJ1-2,TGTGCCAGCAGCCTGGACAGAAATTACTATGGCTACACCTTC,CASSLDRNYYGYTF
TRBD2,TRBV7-9,few,TRBJ2-3,TGTGCCAGCAGCTTTCGCGGGAGGAACACAGATACGCAGTATTTT,CASSFRGRNTDTQYF
-,TRBV4-1,many,TRBJ1-2,TGCGCCAGCAGCCAAGATGCCCTAGGCCGGGGCTACACCTTC,CASSQDALGRGYTF
TRBD2,TRBV20-1,many,TRBJ2-1,TGCAGTGCTAGAGATATAGCGGGAGGGCCCAATGAGCAGTTCTTC,CSARDIAGGPNEQFF
-,TRBV7-8,few,TRBJ1-6,TGTGCCAGCAGCCGGACGGAAAGCTCCTATAATTCACCCCTCCACTTT,CASSRTESSYNSPLHF
-,TRBV6-5,many,TRBJ2-1,TGTGCCAGCAGTTACATTGGAGTTGCGGGCTATGAGCAGTTCTTC,CASSYIGVAGYEQFF
-,TRBV20-1,many,TRBJ2-1,TGCAGTGCTCCTGTTCGGGGGAACTCCTACAATGAGCAGTTCTTC,CSAPVRGNSYNEQFF
-,TRBV6-6,many,TRBJ1-1,TGTGCCAGCAGTTACTCTGTGGGGGATCGAGCTTTCTTT,CASSYSVGDRAFF
-,TRBV28,few,TRBJ2-7,TGTGCCAGCATGCGGGCCTACGAGCAGTACTTC,CASMRAYEQYF
-,TRBV7-2,few,TRBJ2-1,TGTGCCAGCAGCTCCGGTGCACAGCCGGACAATGAGCAGTTCTTC,CASSSGAQPDNEQFF
-,TRBV11-2,-,TRBJ2-2,TGTGCCAGCAGCTTAGGTTGGAGCGGGGAGCTGTTTTTT,CASSLGWSGELFF
-,TRBV3-1,few,TRBJ2-1,TGTGCCAGCAGCCAAGATAGCTGGGACGCCGGCCGTGAGCAGTTCTTC,CASSQDSWDAGREQFF
-,TRBV4-2,many,TRBJ2-7,TGTGCCAGCAGCCAAGAGGAGTTCCGCGGCAGCTCCTACGAGCAGTACTTC,CASSQEEFRGSSYEQYF
TRBD2,TRBV11-1,many,TRBJ2-3,TGTGCCAGCAGCCCGACTAGCGGGAGGGCCGGAGGGAGCACAGATACGCAGTATTTT,CASSPTSGRAGGSTDTQYF
-,TRBV20-1,-,TRBJ2-7,TGCAGTGCTAGAGACCGGCAGAGCATCTCGGAGCAGTACTTC,CSARDRQSISEQYF
TRBD1,TRBV7-2,many,TRBJ2-7,TGTGCCAGCAGCTTGCTCGGGACAGCGACCTACGAGCAGTACTTC,CASSLLGTATYEQYF
TRBD1,TRBV13,many,TRBJ1-2,TGTGCCAGCAGCTTACGGGACAGGGTCCCATATGGCTACACCTTC,CASSLRDRVPYGYTF
TRBD2,TRBV9,many,TRBJ2-1,TGTGCCAGCAGCCTGCGGGGGGTCAATGAGCAGTTCTTC,CASSLRGVNEQFF